Shown below are 20 T cell receptor beta chains from a single sample sequenced in a study of patients and donors after allogeneic stem cell transplantation. Each CDR3 protein gets one entry after TCRdb re-called the RT-PCR reads with MiXCR. The top ten hold approximately 5.9% of the sample, which has about 960,000 distinct CDR3 sequences, about 20% seen once. Sample: blood, either unsorted or a sorted T cell fraction (not recorded which). The receptor set was obtained from a human donor who was either an allogeneic HSCT recipient or a stem cell or donor lymphocyte infusion donor (not recorded which). It is not recorded whose cells these are; they may come from a transplant donor.

In this sample, this clonotype turned up many times. The chain employs TRBV10-3 and TRBJ1-2; D call uncertain. Trimming took 6 bases from V and 3 from J, leaving 8 bases between them. CDR1 is ENHRY, CDR2 SYGVKD, per germline. The CDR3 contains 12 residues. The CDR3 bases are TGTGCCATCAGCGCGGAGGACTATGGCTACACCTTC. Translation: CAISAEDYGYTF.

The chain employs TRBV6-5 and TRBJ1-3; 7 nucleotides align to TRBD1. CDR3 length equals 16 residues. Germline loops: CDR1 MNHEY, CDR2 SVGAGI. Trimming removed 2 bases from V and 1 base from J; junction bases left unmatched: 5. CDR3 protein: CASSYRGGKSGNTIYF. DNA of the CDR3: TGTGCCAGCAGTTACCGAGGGGGCAAGTCTGGAAACACCATATATTTT.

The gene calls are TRBV6-1 and TRBJ1-2; 7 bases are shared with TRBD1. This CDR3 spans 15 amino acids. Germline assignment: CDR1 MNHNS and CDR2 SASEGT. V shed 3 bases and J 7 bases; nucleotides not matched to a gene: 11. The CDR3 here is CASSDGTAPDGGYTF. DNA of the CDR3: TGTGCCAGCAGTGACGGGACAGCGCCGGACGGTGGCTACACCTTC.

This clonotype was picked up a small number of times. The V call is TRBV10-3, the J call TRBJ2-3; TRBD2 matches 11 bases. The CDR3 covers 13 residues. V was pared by 8 bases and J by 3 bases, with 1 base of the junction left unmatched. In germline, CDR1 is ENHRY, CDR2 SYGVKD. CDR3 sequence: CAISSGRTDTQYF. The CDR3 DNA is TGTGCCATCTCTAGCGGGAGGACAGATACGCAGTATTTT.

This clonotype was detected only a few times. The chain carries TRBV15 and TRBJ2-3; perhaps TRBD1 as D (5 bases). Germline lookup yields CDR1 LNHNV and CDR2 YYDKDF (reference sequence). The CDR3 covers 15 residues. Trimming shortened V by 1 base and J by 3 bases, and 11 bases separated the two germline ends. The CDR3 region has the DNA TGTGCCACCAGCAGAGGCGCAGGGATTACAGATACGCAGTATTTT. Protein: CATSRGAGITDTQYF.

This clonotype was found many times. This sequence joins TRBV6-1 and TRBJ2-1; D is ambiguous. The CDR3 length is 15 residues. V lost 6 bases and J lost 0, with 12 bases in between. CDR1 and CDR2 from the germline V gene are MNHNS and SASEGT. CDR3 coding DNA: TGTGCCAGCAGGGGGATTCTTAGCTCCTACAATGAGCAGTTCTTC. Protein sequence: CASRGILSSYNEQFF.

Only a few counts were recorded for this clonotype. This rearrangement joins TRBV9 to TRBJ2-2; 12 nucleotides align to TRBD2. With V trimmed by 3 bases and J by 2 bases, 8 bases remained unmatched. The germline V gene has CDR1 SGDLS and CDR2 YYNGEE. This CDR3 is built from 18 residues. In DNA, the CDR3 is TGTGCCAGCAGCGCCCGGACTAGCGGGGCCAGAAACACCGGGGAGCTGTTTTTT. This translates into CASSARTSGARNTGELFF.

This rearrangement joins TRBV20-1 to TRBJ1-6; the match to TRBD1 covers 7 bases. CDR1 is DFQATT and CDR2 is SNEGSKA in the germline V gene (reference sequence). The CDR3 length is 12 residues. V lost 5 bases and J lost 7; bases outside the gene matches: 2. CDR3: CSARDRNSPLHF. DNA for the CDR3: TGCAGTGCTCGGGACAGAAATTCACCCCTCCACTTT.

The chain couples TRBV29-1 to TRBJ2-5; 9 positions agree with TRBD2. V lost 7 bases and J lost 5; bases outside the gene matches: 8. The germline V gene encodes CDR1 SQVTM and CDR2 ANQGSEA. The CDR3 spans 13 residues. The CDR3 region is CSGRTSAAETQYF. DNA of the CDR3: TGCAGCGGGCGGACTAGCGCGGCGGAGACCCAGTACTTC.

The genes are TRBV15 and TRBJ1-4, with D tentatively TRBD1 (5 bases). Trimming shortened V by 0 bases and J by 4 bases, and 9 bases separated the two germline ends. Germline values: CDR1 LNHNV, CDR2 YYDKDF (reference sequence). The CDR3 length is 15 residues. CDR3 loop: CATSRDQGDNEKLFF. In nucleotides, the CDR3 is TGTGCCACCAGCAGAGATCAAGGGGATAATGAAAAACTGTTTTTT. Using reference TRBV15 and TRBJ1-4 for the parts outside the CDR3, the full variable domain is DAMVIQNPRYQVTQFGKPVTLSCSQTLNHNVMYWYQQKSSQAPKLLFHYYDKDFNNEADTPDNFQSRRPNTSFCFLDIRSPGLGDTAMYLCATSRDQGDNEKLFFGSGTQLSVL.

V gene TRBV21-1 combines with J gene TRBJ1-1. TRBV21-1 is a listed pseudogene. The CDR3 sequence is 8 residues long. The CDR3 is CASSTHFF. CDR3 DNA: TGTGCCAGCAGCACCCATTTCTTT.

Only a few counts were recorded for this clonotype. This chain connects TRBV4-1 to TRBJ2-7; 10 bases are shared with TRBD2. The CDR3 spans 15 residues. The germline CDR1 and CDR2 sequences are MGHRA and YSYEKL. The V and J ends lost 4 bases and 2 bases, in that order; junction bases with no gene match: 5. CDR3 in DNA: TGCGCCAGCAGCCGAGGGACTAGCGAGACCTACGAGCAGTACTTC. Its translation: CASSRGTSETYEQYF.

This chain uses TRBV20-1 with TRBJ2-7, with TRBD2 identical over 12 bases. Germline CDR1 and CDR2: DFQATT and SNEGSKA (reference sequence). V lost 2 bases to trimming and J lost 2 bases; unmatched junction nucleotides: 7. The CDR3 totals 16 residues. CDR3 coding DNA: TGCAGTGCTAGACAACGACTAGCGGGGGACACCTACGAGCAGTACTTC. Protein: CSARQRLAGDTYEQYF.

The chain is built from TRBV7-9 and TRBJ1-4, with 7 nucleotides matching TRBD1. J gave up 2 bases and V 5 bases, and 8 bases lay outside the gene matches. This CDR3 spans 16 amino acids. Germline CDR1 SEHNR, CDR2 FQNEAQ (reference sequence). The CDR3 spells CASSPRQGWTNEKLFF. The CDR3 DNA sequence: TGTGCCAGCAGCCCTCGACAGGGATGGACTAATGAAAAACTGTTTTTT.

This clonotype has only a few counts. CDR3 nucleotide sequence: TGTGCCTGGAGTGTTCCTCACAGCGGGAGATCCTACGAGCAGTACTTC. It encodes CAWSVPHSGRSYEQYF. The gene calls are TRBV30 and TRBJ2-7; 8 bases agree with TRBD2. This CDR3 is 16 amino acids long. V was clipped by 0 bases and J by 1 base; unmatched bases: 8. Germline assignment: CDR1 GTSNPN and CDR2 SVGIG (reference sequence).

The sample holds a few counts of this clonotype. J is TRBJ1-2 and V is TRBV5-1, with D unresolved. The germline gives CDR1 SGHRS, CDR2 YFSETQ. The CDR3 totals 15 residues. With 0 bases removed from V and 2 bases from J, the gap between germline ends came to 11 bases. CDR3 protein: CASSLEAGRNYGYTF. CDR3 sequence (DNA): TGCGCCAGCAGCTTGGAGGCGGGCCGGAACTATGGCTACACCTTC.

This clonotype came up a few times. This chain uses TRBV10-3 with TRBJ1-5; D may be TRBD1 (6 bases). Trimming stripped 10 bases from V and 7 bases from J, with 23 bases between. In germline, CDR1 is ENHRY, CDR2 SYGVKD. This CDR3 contains 15 residues. CDR3 in DNA: TGTGCCACTCTGGACGGTACGCGGGGGGGCCAGCCCCAGCATTTT. Its protein product is CATLDGTRGGQPQHF.

The chain is built from TRBV4-1 and TRBJ1-1; D is unresolved. Trimming pared 1 base from V and 7 bases from J, leaving 10 bases between. Germline CDR1 and CDR2: MGHRA and YSYEKL. The CDR3 is 13 residues long. CDR3 amino acids: CASSQGEGFEAFF. CDR3 coding DNA: TGCGCCAGCAGCCAAGGGGAAGGTTTTGAAGCTTTCTTT.

V gene TRBV20-1 combines with J gene TRBJ1-1; the D is unclear. The CDR3 sequence is 15 residues long. The V end lost 0 bases, the J end lost 1 base, and 12 bases lay between the germline ends. CDR1 and CDR2 from the germline V gene are DFQATT and SNEGSKA (reference sequence). In DNA form, the CDR3 reads TGCAGTGCTAGAGATCGATTGAGCGGGAACACTGAAGCTTTCTTT. Translated: CSARDRLSGNTEAFF.

The V and J genes are TRBV25-1 and TRBJ1-2; D unresolved. CDR1 MGHDK and CDR2 SYGVNS come from the germline V gene. This CDR3 is 12 amino acids long. The germline V and J ends were trimmed by 10 bases and 6 bases, with 15 bases remaining between them. In nucleotides, the CDR3 is TGTGCCACCCTTAACGGGCGCGATGGCTACACCTTC. Translated, it gives CATLNGRDGYTF.